This T cell receptor beta chain appears in the sequencing data of a study of T cell changes during pregnancy in multiple sclerosis. Assay: immunoSEQ multiplex PCR; the TCRdb copy retains only in-frame clones and omits some. The table shows tens of thousands of clones, with approximately 90% occurring only once. The CDR3 is 14 residues long. CDR1 is SEHNR, CDR2 FQNEAQ, per germline (reference sequence). The V segment lost 5 bases and the J segment 6 bases; nucleotides outside the gene matches: 6. Specimen: CD4+ T cells from peripheral blood mononuclear cells, collected in the first trimester of pregnancy. The sequence derives from a female donor with multiple sclerosis, enrolled in a pregnancy study. The gene calls are TRBV7-9 and TRBJ1-2, with 10 bases lining up with TRBD1. In DNA form, the CDR3 reads TGTGCCAGCAGCCTACCGGGACAGGGGAATGGCTACACCTTC. Encoded protein: CASSLPGQGNGYTF.